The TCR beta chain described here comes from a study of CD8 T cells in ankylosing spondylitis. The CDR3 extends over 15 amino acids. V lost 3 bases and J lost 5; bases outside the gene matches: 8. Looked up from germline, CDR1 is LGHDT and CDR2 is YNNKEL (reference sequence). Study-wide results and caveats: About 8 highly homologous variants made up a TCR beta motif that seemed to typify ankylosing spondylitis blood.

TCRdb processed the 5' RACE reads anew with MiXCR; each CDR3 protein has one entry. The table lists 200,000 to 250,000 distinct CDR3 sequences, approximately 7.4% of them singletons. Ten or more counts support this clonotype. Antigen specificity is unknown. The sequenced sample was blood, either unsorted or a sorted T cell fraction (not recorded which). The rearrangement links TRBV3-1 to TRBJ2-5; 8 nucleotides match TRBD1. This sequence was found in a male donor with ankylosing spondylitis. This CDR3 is CASSQADRDWETQYF. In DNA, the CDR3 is TGTGCCAGCAGCCAGGCGGACAGGGATTGGGAGACCCAGTACTTC.